The rows below give T cell receptor beta chains drawn from one sample of a study of blood T cell repertoires in COVID-19. Assay: immunoSEQ multiplex PCR; the TCRdb copy retains only in-frame clones and omits some. The sample includes about 200,000 clones, less than 85% seen only once; the top ten take around a sixth. The sequenced material came from PBMCs or T cells enriched from blood (not recorded which). These receptor sequences come from a middle-aged man who had recovered from COVID-19. The CDR3 runs from the conserved cysteine through the conserved F or W. Fields, in order: D gene, clone size, J gene, V gene, CDR3 DNA, CDR3 protein. The D gene is left open where the match is weak. Clone size is shown for a subset of rows, as once, few, many or a class of expanded clone.

TRBD2 | - | TRBJ2-5 | TRBV27 | TGTGCCAGCAGTTTGACTAGCGCGAAGACGGCCCAGTACTTC | CASSLTSAKTAQYF
TRBD1 | - | TRBJ1-3 | TRBV7-2 | TGTGCCAGCAGCCCCTCCAGGGGGAGCGGCACCATATATTTT | CASSPSRGSGTIYF
TRBD2 | few | TRBJ2-7 | TRBV3-1/TRBV3-2 | TGTGCCAGCAGCTCCGGGACTAGCGGGAGCTTC | CASSSGTSGSF
- | - | TRBJ2-7 | TRBV3-1/TRBV3-2 | TGTGCCAGCAGCCAAGCCTCTCATGGGGGCGCCAGCTCCTACGAGCAGTACTTC | CASSQASHGGASSYEQYF
TRBD1 | - | TRBJ2-5 | TRBV11-1 | TGTGCCAGCAGCCCTCAACAGGGGTTGGAGACCCAGTACTTC | CASSPQQGLETQYF
TRBD2 | once | TRBJ2-5 | TRBV18 | TGTGCCAGCTCACCCCCCCTAGCGGGGGCCCAAGAGACCCAGTACTTC | CASSPPLAGAQETQYF
TRBD2 | - | TRBJ2-7 | TRBV11-3 | TGTGCCAGCAGCCCCCGGGGGGTCGAGCAGTACTTC | CASSPRGVEQYF
- | once | TRBJ1-1 | TRBV29-1 | TGCAGCGTTGAGAGGAGAATGAACACTGAAGCTTTCTTT | CSVERRMNTEAFF
TRBD2 | - | TRBJ2-1 | TRBV7-7 | TGTGCTAGCAGCTTAGATGGACTAGCGGGTAATGAGCAGTTCTTC | CASSLDGLAGNEQFF
- | - | TRBJ1-6 | TRBV28 | TGTGCCAGCAGTTTCGACCAGGTTAAAGGTTCACCCCTCCACTTT | CASSFDQVKGSPLHF
- | - | TRBJ2-3 | TRBV7-6 | TGTGCCAGCAGCTTAGACTTCCGAGGGGATACGCAGTATTTT | CASSLDFRGDTQYF
- | - | TRBJ1-2 | TRBV28 | TGTGCCAGCAGTTTTGGGACATCGGCCGTTGGCTACACCTTC | CASSFGTSAVGYTF
TRBD2 | once | TRBJ2-3 | TRBV2 | TGTGCCAGCAGTGAATGGGGAGCGGGAGGGCCAGATACGCAGTATTTT | CASSEWGAGGPDTQYF
TRBD2 | - | TRBJ2-1 | TRBV15 | TGTGCCACCAGCAGAGATTTGGGACTAGCTAATGAGCAGTTCTTC | CATSRDLGLANEQFF
- | - | TRBJ2-7 | TRBV6-2/TRBV6-3 | TGTGCCAGCAGTTCGCCCGGGGAGCGGAGGCATTACGAGCAGTACTTC | CASSSPGERRHYEQYF
- | - | TRBJ2-7 | TRBV7-9 | TGTGCCAGCAGCTTAGGAGGTGCTAGGTCCTACGAGCAGTACTTC | CASSLGGARSYEQYF
TRBD2 | - | TRBJ2-2 | TRBV19 | TGTGCCAGTATAAGCCTAGCGGGAGTTCAGAACACCGGGGAGCTGTTTTTT | CASISLAGVQNTGELFF
- | - | TRBJ1-2 | TRBV13 | TGTGCCAGCAGCCCGCGGGGTGTTAGCTATGGCTACACCTTC | CASSPRGVSYGYTF
- | - | TRBJ1-4 | TRBV5-1 | TGCGCCAGCAGCTTGGTCGGGACAACTAATGAAAAACTGTTTTTT | CASSLVGTTNEKLFF
TRBD1 | - | TRBJ1-2 | TRBV19 | TGTGCCAGTAGTTCCTGGACAGGGGGCGATGGCTACACCTTC | CASSSWTGGDGYTF
TRBD2 | - | TRBJ2-1 | TRBV7-9 | TGTGCCAGCAGCTTAATTGCGGGAGGCAATGAGCAGTTCTTC | CASSLIAGGNEQFF
TRBD2 | - | TRBJ2-7 | TRBV7-7 | TGTGCTAGCAGCTTGTTGGCGGGAGATAGCTACGAGCAGTACTTC | CASSLLAGDSYEQYF
TRBD2 | - | TRBJ2-1 | TRBV7-2 | TGTGCCAGCAGCTTAGGCGGGGGGCTGAATGAGCAGTTCTTC | CASSLGGGLNEQFF
TRBD1 | - | TRBJ1-2 | TRBV19 | TGTGCCAGCTCGCTCCTCCGAGGGGGCTCCGGCTATGGCTACACCTTC | CASSLLRGGSGYGYTF
TRBD1 | - | TRBJ1-2 | TRBV27 | TGTGCCAGCAGTATAGGACAGGGGAACTATGGCTACACCTTC | CASSIGQGNYGYTF
- | - | TRBJ2-5 | TRBV4-1 | TGCGCCAGCAGCCATCGGGGGGCCCGGGAGACCCAGTACTTC | CASSHRGARETQYF
TRBD1 | - | TRBJ1-5 | TRBV2 | TGTGCCAGTAACTGGGCCGGGCCAGGGGGGAATCAGCCCCAGCATTTT | CASNWAGPGGNQPQHF
TRBD1 | - | TRBJ1-2 | TRBV4-1 | TGCGCCAGCAGCCAAGTGGCACAGGGGGACTATGGCTACACCTTC | CASSQVAQGDYGYTF
- | few | TRBJ1-6 | TRBV5-4 | TGTGCCAGCAGCCGGGTGGGAGGGGAGTATAATTCACCCCTCCACTTT | CASSRVGGEYNSPLHF
TRBD2 | few | TRBJ2-2 | TRBV6-2/TRBV6-3 | TGTGCCAGCAGTTACGGGAGGGGTCACCGGGGCACCGGGGAGCTGTTTTTT | CASSYGRGHRGTGELFF
TRBD2 | - | TRBJ2-5 | TRBV5-1 | TGCGCCAGCAGCTTTAGCGGGAGGGCCGCCGAGACCCAGTACTTC | CASSFSGRAAETQYF
TRBD1 | - | TRBJ1-4 | TRBV5-4 | TGTGCCAGCAGCTCCGAACAGGGGGCGGGAGAAAAACTGTTTTTT | CASSSEQGAGEKLFF
TRBD2 | - | TRBJ2-6 | TRBV9 | TGTGCCAGCAGCGTAGCTGTAGGGACTAGCGGCTCTGGGGCCAACGTCCTGACTTTC | CASSVAVGTSGSGANVLTF
TRBD2 | - | TRBJ2-3 | TRBV5-1 | TGCGCCAGCACCGAAGCGGGGGCAGATACGCAGTATTTT | CASTEAGADTQYF
- | - | TRBJ1-3 | TRBV5-5 | TGTGCCAGCAGCTTGTCGGGGGTCCTCTCTGGAAACACCATATATTTT | CASSLSGVLSGNTIYF
- | few | TRBJ1-2 | TRBV5-1 | TGCGCCAGCAGCCCAACAGGGTACTCTCATGGCTACACCTTC | CASSPTGYSHGYTF
TRBD1 | - | TRBJ1-6 | TRBV14 | TGTGCCAGCAGCCAGAAGGCGGGACAGGGGAAAGTTGAGCGGGGGAATAATTCACCCCTCCACTTT | CASSQKAGQGKVERGNNSPLHF
TRBD2 | - | TRBJ2-5 | TRBV18 | TGTGCCAGCGCTGATCTAGCGGGAGCGGGAGCCCAGTACTTC | CASADLAGAGAQYF
TRBD1 | - | TRBJ1-4 | TRBV27 | TGTGCCAGCAGACGAGGGACAGGCCTGGATGAAAAACTGTTTTTT | CASRRGTGLDEKLFF
TRBD2 | - | TRBJ2-7 | TRBV6-5 | TGTGCCAGCAGTTATCGTCTAGCGGGGCCCTACGAGCAGTACTTC | CASSYRLAGPYEQYF
- | - | TRBJ1-1 | TRBV30 | TGTGCCTGGAGGACACCTGACAGGTGGAACACTGAAGCTTTCTTT | CAWRTPDRWNTEAFF
- | once | TRBJ1-1 | TRBV4-2 | TGTGCCAGCAGCCAAGCGGGGGTCCGCTTTTATAACACTGAAGCTTTCTTT | CASSQAGVRFYNTEAFF
TRBD1 | once | TRBJ1-5 | TRBV4-1 | TGCGCCAGCAGGACGAACAGGGGGCGCGGGCAGCCCCAGCATTTT | CASRTNRGRGQPQHF
TRBD1 | - | TRBJ1-4 | TRBV7-6 | TGTGCCAGCAGCTTAGCCGAAGAGGGACAGGTATTTTTT | CASSLAEEGQVFF
TRBD1 | - | TRBJ1-1 | TRBV10-1 | TGCGCCAGCAGGCGAATCCTGACAGGGTTGAGGACTGAAGCTTTCTTT | CASRRILTGLRTEAFF
- | - | TRBJ2-2 | TRBV3-1/TRBV3-2 | TGTGCCAGCAGGGCCGGGACAAACACCGGGGAGCTGTTTTTT | CASRAGTNTGELFF
- | once | TRBJ2-1 | TRBV4-1 | TGCGCCAGCAGCCAAGTCCTGAGCTCCTACAATGAGCAGTTCTTC | CASSQVLSSYNEQFF
TRBD2 | - | TRBJ2-7 | TRBV9 | TGTGCCAGCAGCGTAGCGGGGGGTGCCGCCTACGAGCAGTACTTC | CASSVAGGAAYEQYF
- | - | TRBJ2-1 | TRBV13 | TGTGCCAGCAGCTTAGGCCTGGGACTCGAGGCCGACAATGAGCAGTTCTTC | CASSLGLGLEADNEQFF
- | - | TRBJ2-1 | TRBV28 | TGTGCCAGCAGCCACTACGAGTCCTACAATGAGCAGTTCTTC | CASSHYESYNEQFF
- | - | TRBJ2-7 | TRBV7-3 | TGTGCCAGCAGCTCCATGGCCCACGGAGACGAGCAGTACTTC | CASSSMAHGDEQYF
- | few | TRBJ1-5 | TRBV7-6 | TGTGCCAGCAGCTTAGCGGCGGGGAGCAATCAGCCCCAGCATTTT | CASSLAAGSNQPQHF
- | - | TRBJ1-5 | TRBV28 | TGTGCCAGCAGTCCCCCGGGGTGGGGTACTAGCAATCAGCCCCAGCATTTT | CASSPPGWGTSNQPQHF
TRBD2 | - | TRBJ2-1 | TRBV27 | TGTGCCAGCAGTATCCCGTCCAAGGGGACTAACTACAATGAGCAGTTCTTC | CASSIPSKGTNYNEQFF
- | - | TRBJ2-5 | TRBV6-5 | TGTGCCAGCAGTTATTCCGACAGCCAAGAGACCCAGTACTTC | CASSYSDSQETQYF
TRBD1 | few | TRBJ2-7 | TRBV5-1 | TGCGCCAGCAGTCCCGGGACAGGAACCTACGAGCAGTACTTC | CASSPGTGTYEQYF
- | - | TRBJ1-1 | TRBV9 | TGTGCCAGCAGCGTATGGGGGCCGGGGACTGAAGCTTTCTTT | CASSVWGPGTEAFF
- | once | TRBJ2-7 | TRBV6-5 | TGTGCCAGCGCCGTAGACAGGCTAACGTCCTACGAGCAGTACTTC | CASAVDRLTSYEQYF
TRBD1 | - | TRBJ2-7 | TRBV7-2 | TGTGCCAGCAGTTTGGGACAGGGTGGTCGCGAGCAGTACTTC | CASSLGQGGREQYF
- | - | TRBJ1-2 | TRBV4-2 | TGTGCCAGCAGCCAAGGAACTAAGCTTAACTATGGCTACACCTTC | CASSQGTKLNYGYTF